This T cell receptor beta chain was retrieved from a study of cytomegalovirus exposure and HLA in healthy donors. Broader study findings: In a later analysis, a missense DCLRE1C variant was linked to TCR beta V- and J-gene trimming. The authors listed approximately 160 TCR beta chains as cytomegalovirus-associated. CMV serostatus was the only recorded immune exposure for donors.

Healthy bone marrow donors made up the donor group. V lost 6 bases, J lost 6 bases, and 12 bases lay in between. The germline CDR1 and CDR2 sequences are KGHSH and LQKENI. The CDR3 is made up of 13 amino acids. Turning to this clone: Its antigen is unknown.

It was with 60 Vbeta and 13 Jbeta primers that the PCR ran. TCRdb's copy holds only in-frame clones and misses some; the assay was immunoSEQ multiplex PCR. The sample spans about 79,000 clones; the ten largest clones claim about 4.2%. V usage is TRBV18 and J usage is TRBJ2-1, with D maybe TRBD2 (6 bases). The receptor comes from a man aged 30-40 years in good health and CMV-seronegative. The sample comprised PBMCs. The CDR3 loop reads CASSTTSFNEQFF. Here the CDR3 DNA reads TGTGCCAGCTCCACCACTAGCTTCAATGAGCAGTTCTTC.